This TCR beta chain was found in a study of T cells in women clearing cervical HPV infection (dated by TCRdb to the late 2010s). Regarding the complete study: The cases were 25 women with histologically confirmed HPV16-related CIN3 or worse, and 2 of these cases were invasive cancers. Nested within Costa Rica's Guanacaste HPV Natural History Study, an exploratory proof-of-principle case-control study compared TCR repertoires across cervical HPV16 outcomes. Blood from cases was collected at the visit where the lesion was first found, while blood from controls was collected once the infection could no longer be detected. In the parent cohort, 10,000 to 11,000 women aged 18 or older were enrolled in Guanacaste, Costa Rica, during about 1992 to 1994 and then followed for approximately 7 years. Because only a few women had HLA typing data, the possibility that HLA type acted as a confounder could not be ruled out. For cases, a median interval of about 150 days, with an interquartile range of 90 to 200 days, was observed between lesion detection and blood sampling. The controls were 25 or so women whose single incident HPV16 infection cleared within 12 months with no development of precancer or cancer. Five blinded duplicates per group were added as quality controls, giving 60 or so samples: 50 or so participants and 10 replicates. A median age of around 35 years was observed in cases versus around 40 in controls, and no significant differences in baseline characteristics were found. Cases and controls were matched on year of sample collection and on age within five years. Findings and caveats that apply to the study as a whole: Random forest classifiers combining richness and V gene abundances distinguished cases from controls with an estimated AUC of 0.8 to 0.9. The cross-sectional design could not show whether associations preceded infection or resulted from it; effector/memory subsets and HPV-specific T cells were not isolated. TRBV6-7 relative abundance was lower in cases than in controls (approximately 0.11% versus 0.16%; Bonferroni P = 0.0008). Across sequencing depths, CIN3+ cases showed significantly higher TCR repertoire richness than controls, but evenness did not differ between the groups. Because the number of T cells per sample was unknown, the richness differences could reflect varying T-cell content rather than repertoire biology.

The CDR3 goes from the cysteine to the phenylalanine over 14 residues. Only the CDR3 bases that were read are kept: 33 of them, in frame from base 1. As encoded in the germline V gene, CDR1 is SQVTM while CDR2 is ANQGSEA. The immunoSEQ assay used multiplex PCR to amplify TCR beta CDR3 regions from an average of around 1,200 ng of genomic DNA per sample. The assay corrected primer bias using a complete synthetic TCR repertoire to establish an amplification baseline. The amplicons were sequenced on the Illumina platform. The study's own analysis went as follows. Sequences were error-corrected by clustering with frequency ratios and a modified nearest-neighbor algorithm, then analyzed in the immunoSEQ Analyzer with IMGT gene definitions. At each rarefaction depth, TCR richness and evenness were averaged over 20 rarefaction repeats, and samples with fewer sequences than the depth were excluded. Wilcoxon rank sum tests with FDR correction were used to compare V, D and J gene relative abundances between the groups. For the blinded duplicates, the intraclass correlation was approximately 96% for TCR richness and averaged 76.4% across about 64 gene segments. The immuneACCESS repertoire file appears here via TCRdb, limited to in-frame rearrangements. These files lack a portion of the clones; in checked studies, under half of the deficit traces to unresolved V genes, and the cause of the others is not known. V and J calls plus clone size are reproduced from that table; the DNA served to infer D and trimming. This sample's records show some 10,000 clones. Over 8% of the sample belongs to the ten largest clones.

Every participant had a single incident cervical HPV16 infection, and prevalent HPV16 infections were excluded. Cervical HPV DNA was detected with MY09/MY11 PCR, and genotyping was done with dot-blot hybridization. Approximately 15 mL of heparinized blood was centrifuged, after which the buffy coat was aliquoted, frozen at -30 degrees C, and then stored at -80 degrees C. QIAGEN kits were used to extract genomic DNA from the buffy coat specimens. Points on this clone: What this receptor recognizes is not known. The germline gene is not matched at one end of the junction; a read error may be the cause. Coverage ceases 3 residues before the CDR3 finishes, and the germline J gene fills in the end. This sample also contains other DNA sequences that code for the same CDR3.

The receptor was derived from a woman between 18 and 75 years old with a cervical HPV16 infection that either progressed to CIN3+ or cleared (not recorded which). Recombination linked TRBV29-1 to TRBJ1-3; there is no confident call for the D gene. The sequenced material came from blood buffy coat. The CDR3 DNA, read in part, is TGCAGCGTTTCTACTAGGCCCTCTGGAAACACG. This codes for CSVSTRPSGNT. The CDR3 as a whole reads CSVSTRPSGNTIYF.